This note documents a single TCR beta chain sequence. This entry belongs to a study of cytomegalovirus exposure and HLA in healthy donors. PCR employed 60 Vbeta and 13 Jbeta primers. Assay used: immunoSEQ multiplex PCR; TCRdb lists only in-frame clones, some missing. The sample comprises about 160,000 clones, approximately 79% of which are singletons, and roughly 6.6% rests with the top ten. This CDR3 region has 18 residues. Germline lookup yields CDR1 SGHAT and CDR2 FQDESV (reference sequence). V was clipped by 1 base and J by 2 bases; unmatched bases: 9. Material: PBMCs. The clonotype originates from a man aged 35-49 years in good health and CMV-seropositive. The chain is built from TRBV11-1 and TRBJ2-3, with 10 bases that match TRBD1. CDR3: CASSLVGTGVDNTDTQYF. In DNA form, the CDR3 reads TGTGCCAGCAGCTTAGTTGGGACAGGGGTGGATAACACAGATACGCAGTATTTT.